These 27 T cell receptor beta chains were all obtained from the same sample, sequenced in a study of cytomegalovirus exposure and HLA in healthy donors. PCR amplification relied on 60 Vbeta primers (plus 13 Jbeta primers). Only in-frame clones appear in the TCRdb table, and some are missing; sequencing was by immunoSEQ multiplex PCR. Counted here are fewer than 200,000 clones, 9.5% occurring once; the ten biggest clones make up 1% to 1.5%. The sample consisted of PBMCs. The source is a woman in her thirties in good health and CMV-seropositive.

Regarding this clone: Other DNA sequences in this sample translate to the same CDR3. The chain uses TRBV9 and TRBJ2-1; 8 bases agree with TRBD2. CDR3 length: 15 amino acids. Germline CDR1 and CDR2: SGDLS and YYNGEE. The V segment lost 4 bases and the J segment 0 bases; nucleotides outside the gene matches: 3. The CDR3 here is CASSQSGSSYNEQFF. The DNA of the CDR3 is TGTGCCAGCAGCCAAAGCGGGAGCTCCTACAATGAGCAGTTCTTC.

This clone was recorded a few times. The CDR3 region is CASHLSLAGGPSGELFF. The DNA for the CDR3 is TGTGCCAGCCACCTCTCTCTAGCGGGAGGGCCGAGCGGGGAGCTGTTTTTT. V is TRBV11-2 and J is TRBJ2-2, with 12 bases matching TRBD2. The germline V gene has CDR1 SGHAT and CDR2 FQNNGV. V lost 8 bases, J lost 7 bases, and 14 bases stayed unmatched. The CDR3 contains 17 residues.

This chain joins TRBV30 and TRBJ2-1, with a weak D call TRBD1 (8 bases). This CDR3 contains 13 residues. The ends were cut back, 1 base at V and 12 bases at J, with 16 bases in the middle. Germline V lookup: CDR1 GTSNPN, CDR2 SVGIG (reference sequence). CDR3 sequence (DNA): TGTGCCTGGAGTGCCCCAGGGGGCGGGGGGCAGTTCTTC. Residues: CAWSAPGGGGQFF.

This clone was recorded a few times. The chain couples TRBV13 to TRBJ2-3, with 11 positions matching TRBD2. Looked up from germline, CDR1 is PRHDT and CDR2 is FYEKMQ (reference sequence). Losses at the gene ends were 2 bases for V and 3 bases for J; bases not matched to a gene: 4. The CDR3 covers 16 residues. CDR3 sequence (DNA): TGTGCCAGCAGCTTAAGGCTAGCGGGAGGTACAGATACGCAGTATTTT. It specifies CASSLRLAGGTDTQYF.

The chain combines TRBV4-1 with TRBJ2-4; TRBD2 agrees at 13 bases. Germline lookup yields CDR1 MGHRA and CDR2 YSYEKL. After removal of 4 bases from V and 4 bases from J, the junction contained 1 base not matched to a gene. The CDR3 is 15 amino acids. CDR3 in DNA: TGCGCCAGCAGCCGGACTAGCGGGAGTAAAAACATTCAGTACTTC. This codes for CASSRTSGSKNIQYF.

This clone has a handful of counts. The chain recombines TRBV2 with TRBJ2-1, with 8 bases matching TRBD2. Germline trimming cut 8 bases from V and 5 bases from J; bases unmatched to any gene: 14. Germline CDR1 and CDR2: SNHLY and FYNNEI. CDR3 length: 16 residues. Here the CDR3 DNA reads TGTGCCAGCGGCCGCGGAAGCGGGAGAGGGGACAATGAGCAGTTCTTC. Residues: CASGRGSGRGDNEQFF.

The genes are TRBV28 and TRBJ2-7; the D gene is possibly TRBD1 (6 bases). The germline V and J ends were trimmed by 6 bases and 0 bases, with 6 bases remaining between them. In germline, CDR1 is MDHEN, CDR2 SYDVKM. This CDR3 is 12 amino acids long. CDR3 DNA sequence: TGTGCCAGCAGACAGGGCTCCTACGAGCAGTACTTC. Translated: CASRQGSYEQYF.

V usage is TRBV2 and J usage is TRBJ1-4; no clear D. Germline CDR1 and CDR2: SNHLY and FYNNEI. The germline V and J ends were trimmed by 4 bases and 1 base, with 4 bases remaining between them. This CDR3 contains 13 residues. CDR3 amino acids: CASSAGTNEKLFF. CDR3 coding DNA: TGTGCCAGCAGTGCGGGAACTAATGAAAAACTGTTTTTT.

This clone was detected only a few times. This chain links TRBV7-9 with TRBJ1-2, with D perhaps matching TRBD1 (6 bases). CDR3 length equals 18 residues. Germline CDR1 is SEHNR and CDR2 is FQNEAQ (reference sequence). Trimming left V 5 bases short and J 2 bases short, with 24 bases between. The CDR3 DNA reads TGTGCCAGCAGCCCCCCTAACCCCCCGGGACACATCAACTATGGCTACACCTTC. Translating it yields CASSPPNPPGHINYGYTF.

This clone was seen only a few times. The chain employs TRBV5-6 and TRBJ1-1; the match to TRBD1 covers 8 bases. The V segment lost 3 bases and the J segment 6 bases; nucleotides outside the gene matches: 7. Germline values: CDR1 SGHDT, CDR2 YYEEEE. This CDR3 comprises 14 residues. The CDR3 region is CASSWGQAGSEAFF. The CDR3, as DNA: TGTGCCAGCAGCTGGGGACAGGCAGGTTCTGAAGCTTTCTTT.

This clone was detected only a few times. V and J are TRBV19 and TRBJ2-6; 8 bases are shared with TRBD1. V shed 2 bases and J 4 bases; nucleotides not matched to a gene: 13. CDR1 LNHDA and CDR2 SQIVND come from the germline V gene (reference sequence). CDR3 length equals 19 residues. CDR3 coding DNA: TGTGCCAGTAGTATACCCCGACAGGGGACTTCTTCCGGGGCCAACGTCCTGACTTTC. Translated, it gives CASSIPRQGTSSGANVLTF.

The chain joins TRBV15 to TRBJ2-5, with 7 bases matching TRBD2. The CDR3 has 13 amino acids. From germline, CDR1 is LNHNV and CDR2 YYDKDF (reference sequence). V shed 0 bases, J shed 11 bases, and the junction held 6 bases outside the gene matches. CDR3 residues: CATSRDLGGEQYF. As DNA, the CDR3 is TGTGCCACCAGCAGAGATTTGGGGGGGGAGCAGTACTTC.

This clone has a handful of counts. The chain uses TRBV7-2 and TRBJ2-5, with 9 bases lining up with TRBD1. This CDR3 comprises 15 residues. Germline CDR1 and CDR2: SGHTA and FQGNSA. With V trimmed by 0 bases and J by 4 bases, 3 bases remained unmatched. The CDR3 region has the DNA TGTGCCAGCAGCTTAGCGAGGACAGGGGTAGAGACCCAGTACTTC. Protein: CASSLARTGVETQYF.

The V and J genes are TRBV5-1 and TRBJ1-2, with no clear D. This CDR3 spans 15 amino acids. Germline CDR1 is SGHRS and CDR2 is YFSETQ. Trimming left V 2 bases short and J 4 bases short, with 15 bases between. CDR3 DNA: TGCGCCAGCAGCTTAGAAGCCCCAGGCTTCTATGGCTACACCTTC. Amino acids: CASSLEAPGFYGYTF.

This clone was seen only a few times. The V call is TRBV29-1, the J call TRBJ2-7; TRBD2 agrees at 9 bases. V was pared by 4 bases and J by 3 bases, with 4 bases of the junction left unmatched. The CDR3 covers 13 residues. Germline assignment: CDR1 SQVTM and CDR2 ANQGSEA. As DNA, the CDR3 is TGCAGCGTTGGGCGGGGGGGAGTCTACGAGCAGTACTTC. It is translated as CSVGRGGVYEQYF.

This clone has just a few counts. V gene TRBV7-9 combines with J gene TRBJ2-3; no definite D call. Germline V lookup: CDR1 SEHNR, CDR2 FQNEAQ (reference sequence). V shed 5 bases and J shed 0 bases, with 3 bases lying between them. CDR3 length: 12 residues. DNA for the CDR3: TGTGCCAGCAGCCTAAGCACAGATACGCAGTATTTT. This gives the protein CASSLSTDTQYF.

In the case of this clone: Other DNA variants within this sample encode the same CDR3. The chain links TRBV5-6 to TRBJ1-1, with a possible D match to TRBD1 (6 bases). Germline-derived CDR1 and CDR2 are SGHDT and YYEEEE. The length of the CDR3 is 15 residues. The V end lost 0 bases, the J end lost 1 base, and 10 bases lay between the germline ends. The CDR3 reads CASSLAGGRNTEAFF. The CDR3 DNA reads as TGTGCCAGCAGCTTGGCCGGGGGGCGGAACACTGAAGCTTTCTTT. Using reference TRBV5-6 and TRBJ1-1 for the parts outside the CDR3, the full variable domain is DAGVTQSPTHLIKTRGQQVTLRCSPKSGHDTVSWYQQALGQGPQFIFQYYEEEERQRGNFPDRFSGHQFPNYSSELNVNALLLGDSALYLCASSLAGGRNTEAFFGQGTRLTVV.

This chain links TRBV6-1 with TRBJ1-2; the D is unclear. V lost 2 bases and J lost 7, with 11 bases in between. CDR3 size: 13 residues. Germline CDR1 reads MNHNS; CDR2 reads SASEGT. The CDR3 DNA reads as TGTGCCAGCAGTGAATATAAACTGCTTGGCTACACCTTC. This codes for CASSEYKLLGYTF.

J is TRBJ1-1 and V is TRBV10-3; TRBD1 is a possible D gene (5 bases). V was clipped by 0 bases and J by 1 base, with 12 bases between them. The germline CDR1 and CDR2 sequences are ENHRY and SYGVKD. CDR3 length equals 16 residues. The CDR3: CAISESIVRANTEAFF. The DNA for the CDR3 is TGTGCCATCAGTGAGTCGATAGTCAGGGCGAACACTGAAGCTTTCTTT.

The gene calls are TRBV5-1 and TRBJ1-1; the D is unclear. CDR1 and CDR2 (germline): SGHRS, YFSETQ. CDR3 length: 14 amino acids. Trimming left V 1 base short and J 0 bases short, with 7 bases between. The CDR3 bases are TGCGCCAGCAGCTTGAGCGGGATGAACACTGAAGCTTTCTTT. Translating gives CASSLSGMNTEAFF.

This sequence joins TRBV12-5 and TRBJ2-6; possible D gene TRBD2, 6 bases. CDR1 and CDR2 (germline): LGHNT, FRNRAP. Trimming took 7 bases from V and 0 from J, leaving 13 bases between them. The CDR3 covers 16 residues. This chain's CDR3 is CASALVGGSGANVLTF. CDR3 coding DNA: TGTGCTAGTGCCCTAGTGGGGGGCTCTGGGGCCAACGTCCTGACTTTC.

V and J are TRBV5-1 and TRBJ2-1; 10 bases map to TRBD2. The CDR3 consists of 20 residues. The germline V gene encodes CDR1 SGHRS and CDR2 YFSETQ. Trimming removed 5 bases from V and 0 bases from J; junction bases left unmatched: 17. This chain's CDR3 is CASSGQVLAGLSSSYNEQFF. CDR3 DNA: TGCGCCAGCAGTGGCCAGGTACTAGCGGGACTCTCGAGCTCCTACAATGAGCAGTTCTTC.

This clone was seen more than once but under ten times. The chain combines TRBV5-6 with TRBJ2-1, with TRBD1 identical over 7 bases. Germline CDR1 SGHDT, CDR2 YYEEEE. The CDR3 consists of 16 residues. The J segment lost 0 bases and the V segment lost 4 bases, leaving 7 bases of the junction unmatched. The CDR3 DNA reads TGTGCCAGCAGCCAACTACAGGGGAGCTCCTACAATGAGCAGTTCTTC. This encodes CASSQLQGSSYNEQFF.

The V and J genes are TRBV15 and TRBJ1-5, with D unresolved. The germline V gene encodes CDR1 LNHNV and CDR2 YYDKDF (reference sequence). Trimming took off 0 bases at V and 6 bases at J, with 6 bases between the two ends. This CDR3 comprises 13 residues. The CDR3 here is CATSRDGRQPQHF. The CDR3 bases are TGTGCCACCAGCAGAGATGGGCGTCAGCCCCAGCATTTT.

This clone has a handful of counts. This chain links TRBV19 with TRBJ1-5, with 10 bases lining up with TRBD1. CDR3 length: 16 amino acids. The germline V gene has CDR1 LNHDA and CDR2 SQIVND (reference sequence). V was pared by 2 bases and J by 5 bases, with 6 bases of the junction left unmatched. The CDR3 sequence: CASSIRGQGRYQPQHF. The CDR3 nucleotides are TGTGCCAGTAGTATACGGGGACAGGGGAGATATCAGCCCCAGCATTTT.

This clone has more than one count but fewer than ten. The genes are TRBV2 and TRBJ1-5; D uncertain. The CDR3 runs to 14 residues. V was trimmed by 2 bases and J by 4 bases, leaving 9 bases between them. Germline assignment: CDR1 SNHLY and CDR2 FYNNEI. The DNA for the CDR3 is TGTGCCAGCAGTGAAAGTAGCCCTAATCAGCCCCAGCATTTT. This sequence encodes CASSESSPNQPQHF.

CDR3: CASSLAFWGVDGELFF. As DNA, the CDR3 is TGTGCCAGCAGCTTAGCTTTTTGGGGAGTTGACGGGGAGCTGTTTTTT. This chain uses TRBV7-2 with TRBJ2-2, with a possible D match to TRBD2 (5 bases). This CDR3 spans 16 amino acids. Germline V gene data show CDR1 as SGHTA and CDR2 as FQGNSA. Trimming cost V 0 bases and J 7 bases, with 15 bases left between them.